This TCR beta chain was obtained from a study of post-analysis software for immune sequencing data (dated by TCRdb to 2013 to 2016). Concerning the study at large: Disease courses on record covered relapsing-remitting, secondary progressive and progressive-relapsing multiple sclerosis, though some patients had no subtype annotation. The patient repertoires were compared against around 11 previously published healthy control repertoires obtained from donors aged about 6 to 26 years. A subset of samples was prepared in parallel using single-end sample barcoding, then pooled and co-amplified after Illumina adapter ligation. General findings and caveats noted by the study authors: The multiple sclerosis patient group was slightly younger than the control group. Normalized Chao1 diversity was significantly lower in multiple sclerosis patients than controls, suggesting substantial peripheral T-cell clonal expansion. Patients showed significantly higher frequencies than controls for a handful of TRBV segments, among them TRBV5-6, TRBV5-1 and TRBV20-1. Direct clustering with F measure revealed strong co-clustering of samples prepared in the same batch, which led to a batch-effect correction.

V is cut by 7 bases and J by 1 base, and the space between the germline ends is 12 bases. From the germline V gene, CDR1 is SGHRS and CDR2 is YFSETQ. The CDR3 contains 13 residues, cysteine and phenylalanine counted. Left in the record is the CDR3 DNA by itself, 39 bases read in frame from the first base. TCR beta repertoires were profiled from peripheral blood of 13 young patients with multiple sclerosis to demonstrate the VDJtools post-analysis software. The multiple sclerosis patients were children and adolescents between roughly 6 and 16 years of age. Library preparation employed PCR. These reads were obtained on an Illumina HiSeq 2500. Unique molecular identifiers were incorporated into TCR beta cDNA libraries to reduce PCR and sequencing biases. Every 1 to 10 million input T cells yielded roughly 0.5 million cDNA molecules, meaning each molecule approximated one T cell. The patient libraries were prepared and sequenced using the same protocol as the earlier healthy control dataset. Samples belonging to the same batch were prepared together, multiplexed and sequenced on a shared HiSeq lane. On the authors' methods: Raw barcoded reads were processed with MIGEC, and single-read molecular identifier groups were discarded before consensus assembly and CDR3 extraction. VDJtools was used for post-analysis of the clonotype tables, and diversity was normalized by down-sampling every dataset to the size of the smallest sample. To correct batch-related cross-sample contamination, repertoire overlap clustering matched CDR3 amino acid sequences but not nucleotide sequences. Using fastp at Q25 and MiXCR, TCRdb reprocessed the public reads and kept productive beta chains. Each CDR3 protein gets just one entry, which takes the most common genes and DNA from the rows behind it. The V and J calls and clone size are TCRdb's, not the authors'. The sample data list around 700,000 distinct CDR3 sequences, and approximately 60% of these were observed just once. The ten largest clones represent around 11% of the sample.

For this clonotype: Its antigen has not been determined. The input lacks base qualities; no much larger clone sits a single base away.

Material: blood. The clonotype originates from a girl aged 2 to 9 with multiple sclerosis. The sequence is built from TRBV5-1 and TRBJ2-7, with no confident D gene call. The CDR3 protein is CASGPDGSYEQYF. The nucleotides read TGCGCCAGCGGGCCGGACGGTTCCTACGAGCAGTACTTC.